This T cell receptor (beta chain) was profiled in a study of blood T cell repertoires in COVID-19. Overall study context: From the United States, Italy and Spain came samples of acute and convalescent COVID-19. Nucleic acid was either cDNA or gDNA, and it came from T cells, B-cell-depleted T cells, or PBMCs.

With 4 bases clipped from V and 6 bases from J, the junction kept 14 bases outside the gene matches. CDR1 and CDR2 (germline): MDHEN, SYDVKM. This CDR3 is 17 amino acids long. The authors' processing: From reference gene primer amplification, estimates of nucleated cell counts were derived. Assay: immunoSEQ multiplex PCR; the TCRdb copy retains only in-frame clones and omits some. The V and J calls and clone size are taken from that table; D and trimming were inferred from the DNA. The sample carries about 170,000 clones, approximately 84% recorded once. Sequencing was performed on peripheral blood. The TCR was taken from a human donor with acute or convalescent COVID-19. The donor label of this sample is uncertain. The J gene is TRBJ1-5, the V gene TRBV28, with 8 bases lining up with TRBD1. The CDR3, as DNA: TGTGCCAGCAGTTCGGGGACTCAAACAGGGGGAGGTCAGCCCCAGCATTTT. Translating it yields CASSSGTQTGGGQPQHF. Together with reference TRBV28 and TRBJ1-5, the CDR3 gives the full variable domain: DVKVTQSSRYLVKRTGEKVFLECVQDMDHENMFWYRQDPGLGLRLIYFSYDVKMKEKGDIPEGYSVSREKKERFSLILESASTNQTSMYLCASSSGTQTGGGQPQHFGDGTRLSIL.